A single sample gave rise to the 12 T cell receptor beta chains below, sequenced in a study of shared clonotypes between healthy human individuals. Method: immunoSEQ multiplex PCR; TCRdb's copy keeps in-frame clones and lacks some. This table has approximately 460,000 clones, approximately 80% appearing once. Material: PBMCs. The receptor source for this set is a woman in her thirties or forties in good health. Some clones in this sample may be carry-over from other donors' samples.

The chain is built from TRBV7-2 and TRBJ1-2; 7 bases align to TRBD1. V lost 5 bases, J lost 2 bases, and 2 bases stayed unmatched. The germline V gene encodes CDR1 SGHTA and CDR2 FQGNSA. The CDR3 has 13 amino acids. The CDR3 coding sequence is TGTGCCAGCAGCCCGACAGGGAACTATGGCTACACCTTC. Residues: CASSPTGNYGYTF. The entire variable domain, with the rest obtained from reference TRBV7-2 and TRBJ1-2, is as follows: GAGVSQSPSNKVTEKGKDVELRCDPISGHTALYWYRQSLGQGLEFLIYFQGNSAPDKSGLPSDRFSAERTGGSVSTLTIQRTQQEDSAVYLCASSPTGNYGYTFGSGTRLTVV.

This rearrangement joins TRBV7-9 to TRBJ2-7, with D unclear. CDR3 length: 13 amino acids. In germline, CDR1 is SEHNR, CDR2 FQNEAQ (reference sequence). V was shortened by 2 bases and J by 3 bases, with 8 bases between the two germline ends. The CDR3 reads CASSLSAFYEQYF. As DNA, the CDR3 is TGTGCCAGCAGCTTAAGTGCTTTCTACGAGCAGTACTTC.

The chain links TRBV25-1 to TRBJ1-5; TRBD1 matches at 7 bases. The CDR3 extends over 15 amino acids. Per the germline V gene, CDR1 is MGHDK and CDR2 is SYGVNS. V trimming: 6 bases; J trimming: 2 bases; junction bases outside the gene matches: 7. CDR3 DNA: TGTGCCAGCAGACAAACAGGGGTTGGCAATCAGCCCCAGCATTTT. Translation gives CASRQTGVGNQPQHF.

Comment on this clone: This sequence is one base from a far larger clone and is likely a read error. This sequence joins TRBV30 and TRBJ2-1, with D possibly being TRBD1 or TRBD2 (6 bases each). This CDR3 has 13 amino acids. Trimming removed 3 bases at V and 11 bases at J, with 17 bases between. Germline CDR1 is GTSNPN and CDR2 is SVGIG (reference sequence). Here the CDR3 DNA reads TGTGCCTGGAGAACAGGGAGGTTGAATAAGCAGTTCTTC. Translating gives CAWRTGRLNKQFF.

This clone was found a few times. V is TRBV28 and J is TRBJ1-2; D ambiguous. This CDR3 is built from 13 residues. Trimming left V 8 bases short and J 1 base short, with 11 bases between. The germline V gene encodes CDR1 MDHEN and CDR2 SYDVKM. The CDR3 spells CASETGDNYGYTF. The CDR3 bases are TGTGCCAGCGAAACTGGGGATAACTATGGCTACACCTTC.

The CDR3 loop is CASSVGQGADTQYF. The CDR3 nucleotides read TGCGCCAGCAGCGTGGGACAGGGGGCAGATACGCAGTATTTT. This chain uses TRBV5-1 with TRBJ2-3, with 11 positions matching TRBD1. V shed 4 bases, J shed 4 bases, and the junction held 2 bases outside the gene matches. Germline-derived CDR1 and CDR2 are SGHRS and YFSETQ. The length of the CDR3 is 14 residues. Full variable domain (outside the CDR3, taken from reference TRBV5-1 and TRBJ2-3): KAGVTQTPRYLIKTRGQQVTLSCSPISGHRSVSWYQQTPGQGLQFLFEYFSETQRNKGNFPGRFSGRQFSNSRSEMNVSTLELGDSALYLCASSVGQGADTQYFGPGTRLTVL.

The chain combines TRBV7-8 with TRBJ2-7, with 8 bases that match TRBD1. The CDR3 is 16 amino acids. Germline lookup yields CDR1 SGHVS and CDR2 FQNEAQ. With 1 base clipped from V and 0 bases from J, the junction kept 5 bases outside the gene matches. Here the CDR3 reads CASSLVGTGSSYEQYF. Written as DNA, the CDR3 is TGTGCCAGCAGCTTAGTCGGGACAGGTAGCTCCTACGAGCAGTACTTC.

The V gene is TRBV5-1, the J gene TRBJ2-3, with 7 bases that match TRBD1. Trimming at V came to 4 bases and at J to 1 base, leaving 6 bases not matched to a gene. This CDR3 spans 15 amino acids. From germline, CDR1 is SGHRS and CDR2 YFSETQ. CDR3 DNA sequence: TGCGCCAGCAGCCCTCGACAGGGAGGCACAGATACGCAGTATTTT. It specifies CASSPRQGGTDTQYF.

Only a few counts were recorded for this clone. The chain employs TRBV5-1 and TRBJ2-7; D call uncertain. Between the trimmed V and J ends, which lost 0 bases and 6 bases, there was a span of 13 bases. The CDR3 is made up of 14 amino acids. Germline V CDR1 and CDR2: SGHRS, YFSETQ. In nucleotides, the CDR3 is TGCGCCAGCAGCTTGGACGGCCGCTCCGGCGAGCAGTACTTC. Its translation: CASSLDGRSGEQYF.

This chain connects TRBV27 to TRBJ2-1; 11 bases are a match to TRBD2. CDR3 length equals 15 residues. Trimming cost V 3 bases and J 4 bases; bases outside gene matches: 2. Germline loops: CDR1 MNHEY, CDR2 SMNVEV (reference sequence). The DNA for the CDR3 is TGTGCCAGCAGTTTGGGGACTAGCGGATACAATGAGCAGTTCTTC. It codes for CASSLGTSGYNEQFF.

This chain uses TRBV28 with TRBJ2-2, with TRBD2 identical over 10 bases. Germline CDR1 reads MDHEN; CDR2 reads SYDVKM. With 4 bases clipped from V and 3 bases from J, the junction kept 8 bases outside the gene matches. The CDR3 is made up of 17 amino acids. CDR3 protein: CASSYAVGLADTGELFF. As DNA, the CDR3 is TGTGCCAGCAGTTACGCGGTTGGACTAGCGGACACCGGGGAGCTGTTTTTT.

V and J are TRBV6-5 and TRBJ1-3; D call uncertain. V gave up 6 bases and J gave up 1 base, with 13 bases separating them. Germline CDR1 reads MNHEY; CDR2 reads SVGAGI. This CDR3 spans 15 amino acids. The CDR3 is CASSLMGGSGNTIYF. The CDR3 nucleotides are TGTGCCAGCAGCCTCATGGGTGGTTCTGGAAACACCATATATTTT.